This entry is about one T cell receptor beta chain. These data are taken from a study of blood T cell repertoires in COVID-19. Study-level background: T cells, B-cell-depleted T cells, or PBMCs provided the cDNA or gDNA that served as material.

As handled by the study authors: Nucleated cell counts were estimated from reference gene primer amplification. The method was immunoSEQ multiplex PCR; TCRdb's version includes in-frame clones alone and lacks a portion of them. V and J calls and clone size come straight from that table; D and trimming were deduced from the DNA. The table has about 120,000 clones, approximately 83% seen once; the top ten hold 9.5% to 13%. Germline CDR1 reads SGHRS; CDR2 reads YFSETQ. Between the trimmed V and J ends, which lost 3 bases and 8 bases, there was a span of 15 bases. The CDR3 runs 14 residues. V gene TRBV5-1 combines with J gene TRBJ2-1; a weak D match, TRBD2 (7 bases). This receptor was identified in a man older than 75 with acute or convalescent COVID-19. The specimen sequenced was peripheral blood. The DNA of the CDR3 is TGCGCCAGCAGCTCCCAAGGGGGGGGCTATGAGCAGTTCTTC. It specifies CASSSQGGGYEQFF. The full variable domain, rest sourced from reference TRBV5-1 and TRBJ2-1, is KAGVTQTPRYLIKTRGQQVTLSCSPISGHRSVSWYQQTPGQGLQFLFEYFSETQRNKGNFPGRFSGRQFSNSRSEMNVSTLELGDSALYLCASSSQGGGYEQFFGPGTRLTVL.